This T cell receptor (beta chain) was profiled in a study of blood T cell repertoires in COVID-19. Turning to the study itself: The United States, Italy and Spain supplied acute and convalescent COVID-19 samples.

Which cohort a participant joined came from the clinical history participants gave. Cohort 3 recovery required two negative PCRs, clearance, or symptom resolution. The germline V and J ends were trimmed by 1 base and 3 bases, with 12 bases remaining between them. Germline lookup yields CDR1 SSHAT and CDR2 FNYEAQ (reference sequence). The CDR3 length is 15 residues. In the original processing: Reference gene primer amplification yielded estimated nucleated cell counts. Assay used: immunoSEQ multiplex PCR; TCRdb lists only in-frame clones, some missing. D and trimming were read from the DNA, whereas the V and J calls and clone size are those reported in that table. The sample records roughly 300,000 clones, over 75% being singletons.

The sequenced sample was PBMCs or T cells enriched from blood (not recorded which). This rearrangement joins TRBV7-7 to TRBJ2-5, with D hard to call. The clonotype was recovered from a woman in her twenties or thirties who had recovered from COVID-19. CDR3 in DNA: TGTGCCAGCAGCTTAGACGTCGGTTCAAAAGAGACCCAGTACTTC. Protein: CASSLDVGSKETQYF.